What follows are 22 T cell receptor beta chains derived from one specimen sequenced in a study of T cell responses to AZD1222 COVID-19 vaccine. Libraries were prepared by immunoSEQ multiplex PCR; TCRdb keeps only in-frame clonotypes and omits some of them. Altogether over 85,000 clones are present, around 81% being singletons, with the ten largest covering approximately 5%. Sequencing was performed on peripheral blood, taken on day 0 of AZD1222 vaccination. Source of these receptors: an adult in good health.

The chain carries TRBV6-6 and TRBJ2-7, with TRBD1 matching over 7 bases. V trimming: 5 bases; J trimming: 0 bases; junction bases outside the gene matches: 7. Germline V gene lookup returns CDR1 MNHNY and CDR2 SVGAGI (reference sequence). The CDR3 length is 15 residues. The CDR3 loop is CASSRSGQSSYEQYF. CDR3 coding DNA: TGTGCCAGCAGTCGATCGGGACAGAGCTCCTACGAGCAGTACTTC.

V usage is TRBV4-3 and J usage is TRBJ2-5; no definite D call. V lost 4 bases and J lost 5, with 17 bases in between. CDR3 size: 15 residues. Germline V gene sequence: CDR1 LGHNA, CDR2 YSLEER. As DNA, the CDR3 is TGCGCCAGCAGCCTAAGTAGACTCCGGAAGGAGACCCAGTACTTC. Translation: CASSLSRLRKETQYF.

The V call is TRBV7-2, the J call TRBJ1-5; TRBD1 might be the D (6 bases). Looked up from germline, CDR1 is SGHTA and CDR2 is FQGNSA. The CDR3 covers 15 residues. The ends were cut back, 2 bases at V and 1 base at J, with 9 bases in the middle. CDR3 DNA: TGTGCCAGCAGCTTAAACAGGGCCAGCAATCAGCCCCAGCATTTT. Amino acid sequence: CASSLNRASNQPQHF.

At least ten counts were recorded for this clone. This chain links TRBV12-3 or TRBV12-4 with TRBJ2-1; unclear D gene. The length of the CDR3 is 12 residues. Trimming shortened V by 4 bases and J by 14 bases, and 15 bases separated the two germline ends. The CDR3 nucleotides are TGTGCCAGCAGTTACCCCGATCAGGAAAAGTTCTTC. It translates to CASSYPDQEKFF.

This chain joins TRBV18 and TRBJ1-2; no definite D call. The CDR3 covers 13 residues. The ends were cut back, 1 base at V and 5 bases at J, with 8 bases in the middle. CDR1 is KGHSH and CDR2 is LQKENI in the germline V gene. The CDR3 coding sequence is TGTGCCAGCTCACCACAGGGTAAGTATGGCTACACCTTC. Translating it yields CASSPQGKYGYTF.

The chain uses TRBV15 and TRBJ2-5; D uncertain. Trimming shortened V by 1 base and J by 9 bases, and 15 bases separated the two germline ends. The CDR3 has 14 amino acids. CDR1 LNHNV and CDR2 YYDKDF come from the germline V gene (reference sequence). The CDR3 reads CATSRAAVFSAQYF. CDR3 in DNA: TGTGCCACCAGCAGAGCGGCAGTTTTTTCGGCCCAGTACTTC.

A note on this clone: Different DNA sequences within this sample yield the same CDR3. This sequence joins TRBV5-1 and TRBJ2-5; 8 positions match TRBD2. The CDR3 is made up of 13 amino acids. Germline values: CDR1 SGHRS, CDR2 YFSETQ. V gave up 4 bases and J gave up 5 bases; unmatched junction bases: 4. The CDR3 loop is CASSPGGGETQYF. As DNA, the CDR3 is TGCGCCAGCAGCCCCGGCGGGGGGGAGACCCAGTACTTC.

The CDR3 loop reads CASSATGTSGRKLYEQYF. CDR3 coding DNA: TGTGCCAGCAGTGCTACCGGGACTAGCGGGAGAAAGCTGTACGAGCAGTACTTC. This chain links TRBV6-1 with TRBJ2-7, with 14 bases matching TRBD2. CDR3 size: 18 residues. Unmatched junction bases numbered 12, after V lost 4 bases and J lost 4 bases. Germline V gives CDR1 MNHNS, CDR2 SASEGT.

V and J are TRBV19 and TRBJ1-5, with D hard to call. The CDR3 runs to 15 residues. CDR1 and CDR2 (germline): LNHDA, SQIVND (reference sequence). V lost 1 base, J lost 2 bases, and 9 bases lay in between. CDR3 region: CASSIGGGGNQPQHF. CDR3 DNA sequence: TGTGCCAGTAGTATAGGGGGTGGTGGCAATCAGCCCCAGCATTTT.

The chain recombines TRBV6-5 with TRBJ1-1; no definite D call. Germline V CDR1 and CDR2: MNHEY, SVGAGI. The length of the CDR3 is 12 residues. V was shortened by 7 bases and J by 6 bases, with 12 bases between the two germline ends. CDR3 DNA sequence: TGTGCCAGCAAATCAACAGCTCCTGAAGCTTTCTTT. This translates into CASKSTAPEAFF.

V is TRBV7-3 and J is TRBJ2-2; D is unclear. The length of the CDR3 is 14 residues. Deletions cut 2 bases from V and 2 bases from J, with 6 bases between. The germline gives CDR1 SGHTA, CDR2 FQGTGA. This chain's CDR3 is CASSLARNTGELFF. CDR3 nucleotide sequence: TGTGCCAGCAGCTTAGCTAGAAACACCGGGGAGCTGTTTTTT.

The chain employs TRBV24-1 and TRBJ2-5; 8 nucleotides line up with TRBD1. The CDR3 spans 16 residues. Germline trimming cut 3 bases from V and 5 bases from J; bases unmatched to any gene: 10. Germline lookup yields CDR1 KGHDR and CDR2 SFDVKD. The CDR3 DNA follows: TGTGCCACCAGTGATCCAGCCGGGACAGGAAAGGAGACCCAGTACTTC. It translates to CATSDPAGTGKETQYF.

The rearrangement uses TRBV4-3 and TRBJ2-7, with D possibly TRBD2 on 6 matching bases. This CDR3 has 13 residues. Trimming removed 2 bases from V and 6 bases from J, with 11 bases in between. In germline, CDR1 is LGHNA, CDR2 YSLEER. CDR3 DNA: TGCGCCAGCAGCCAAAGGAGGGGCGGCGAGCAGTACTTC. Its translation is CASSQRRGGEQYF.

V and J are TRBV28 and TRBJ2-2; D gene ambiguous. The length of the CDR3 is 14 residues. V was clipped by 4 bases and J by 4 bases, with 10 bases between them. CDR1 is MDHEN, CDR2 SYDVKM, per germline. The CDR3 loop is CASSSRLATGELFF. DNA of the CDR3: TGTGCCAGCAGTTCCCGATTGGCCACCGGGGAGCTGTTTTTT.

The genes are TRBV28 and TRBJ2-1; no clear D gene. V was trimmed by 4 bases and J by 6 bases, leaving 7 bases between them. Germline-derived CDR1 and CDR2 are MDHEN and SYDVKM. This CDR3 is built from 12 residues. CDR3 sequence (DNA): TGTGCCAGCAGTTCCCTCCCCAATGAGCAGTTCTTC. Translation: CASSSLPNEQFF.

The CDR3 DNA is TGTGCCAGCAGCACCTATGGGACAGGAGATAATTCACCCCTCCACTTT. It translates to CASSTYGTGDNSPLHF. The chain combines TRBV9 with TRBJ1-6, with TRBD1 identical over 8 bases. Germline V gene data show CDR1 as SGDLS and CDR2 as YYNGEE. There are 16 residues in the CDR3. The V segment lost 4 bases and the J segment 5 bases; nucleotides outside the gene matches: 8.

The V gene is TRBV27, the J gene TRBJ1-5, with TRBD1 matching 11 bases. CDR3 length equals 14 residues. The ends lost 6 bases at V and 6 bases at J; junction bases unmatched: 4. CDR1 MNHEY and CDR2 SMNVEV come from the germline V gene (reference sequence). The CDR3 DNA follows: TGTGCCAGCAGGCCCGGGACAGGGGGTCAGCCCCAGCATTTT. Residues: CASRPGTGGQPQHF.

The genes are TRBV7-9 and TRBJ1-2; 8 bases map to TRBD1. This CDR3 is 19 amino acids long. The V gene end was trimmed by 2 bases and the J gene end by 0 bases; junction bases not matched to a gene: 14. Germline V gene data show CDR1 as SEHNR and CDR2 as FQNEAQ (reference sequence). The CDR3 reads CASSLSEWDRSPPNYGYTF. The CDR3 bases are TGTGCCAGCAGCTTATCGGAGTGGGACAGGAGCCCCCCTAACTATGGCTACACCTTC.

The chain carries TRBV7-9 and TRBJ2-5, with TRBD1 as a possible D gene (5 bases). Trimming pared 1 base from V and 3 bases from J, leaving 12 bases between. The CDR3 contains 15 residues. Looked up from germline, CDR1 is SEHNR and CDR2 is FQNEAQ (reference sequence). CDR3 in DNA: TGTGCCAGCAGCTTAGTCATAGGGGCGAAAGAGACCCAGTACTTC. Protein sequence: CASSLVIGAKETQYF.

The DNA for the CDR3 is TGTGCCAGCAGCCGGGAAACTTCGGATGGCTACACCTTC. Protein sequence: CASSRETSDGYTF. This chain joins TRBV6-5 and TRBJ1-2; D gene uncertain. Germline assignment: CDR1 MNHEY and CDR2 SVGAGI. Trimming pared 6 bases from V and 6 bases from J, leaving 14 bases between. This CDR3 comprises 13 residues.

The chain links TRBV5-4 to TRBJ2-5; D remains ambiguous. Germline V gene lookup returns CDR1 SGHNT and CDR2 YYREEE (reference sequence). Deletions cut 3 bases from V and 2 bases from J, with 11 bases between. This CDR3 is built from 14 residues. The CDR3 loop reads CASSSPVNQETQYF. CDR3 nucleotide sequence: TGTGCCAGCAGCTCGCCGGTAAATCAAGAGACCCAGTACTTC. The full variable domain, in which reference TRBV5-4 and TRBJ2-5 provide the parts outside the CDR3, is ETGVTQSPTHLIKTRGQQVTLRCSSQSGHNTVSWYQQALGQGPQFIFQYYREEENGRGNFPPRFSGLQFPNYSSELNVNALELDDSALYLCASSSPVNQETQYFGPGTRLLVL.

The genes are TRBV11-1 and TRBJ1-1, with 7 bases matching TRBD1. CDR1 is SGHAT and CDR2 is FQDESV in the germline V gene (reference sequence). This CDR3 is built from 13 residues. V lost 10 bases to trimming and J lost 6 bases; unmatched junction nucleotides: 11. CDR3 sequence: CATRGAEFSEAFF. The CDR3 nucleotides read TGTGCCACCAGGGGGGCAGAGTTCTCTGAAGCTTTCTTT.